Listed below are T cell receptor beta chains from one sample, sequenced in a study of vaccination effects on CD4 cells after COVID-19. Assay: immunoSEQ multiplex PCR; the TCRdb copy retains only in-frame clones and omits some. Of tens of thousands of clones in the sample, 73% were seen once. Which antigens these TCRs recognize remains unknown. Specimen: CD4+ T cells from PBMCs cultured with HCoV-NL63 spike peptides, collected before COVID-19 vaccination. The origin of the receptors is a human donor who received a COVID-19 vaccine. The CDR3 runs from the conserved cysteine through the conserved F or W. Each record gives: J gene, clone size, D gene, V gene, CDR3 protein, CDR3 DNA. A D gene is named only where the DNA matches it firmly. Some rows have no size entry. The others give once, few or many, or a class for an expanded clone.

J: TRBJ2-1
size: once
D: TRBD2
V: TRBV12-5
CDR3: CASGQVLAGGPDEQFF
DNA: TGTGCTAGTGGCCAGGTTTTAGCGGGAGGGCCGGATGAGCAGTTCTTC

J: TRBJ2-3
size: .
D: .
V: TRBV20-1
CDR3: CSASGSGTDTDTQYF
DNA: TGCAGTGCTAGTGGGTCAGGGACTGACACAGATACGCAGTATTTT

J: TRBJ2-1
size: few
D: .
V: TRBV19
CDR3: CASMSYNEQFF
DNA: TGTGCCAGTATGTCCTACAATGAGCAGTTCTTC

J: TRBJ2-3
size: once
D: .
V: TRBV11-3
CDR3: CASSFDGTDTQYF
DNA: TGTGCCAGCAGCTTCGACGGCACAGATACGCAGTATTTT

J: TRBJ2-3
size: .
D: TRBD2
V: TRBV4-2
CDR3: CASSQDLAGGPLADTQYF
DNA: TGTGCCAGCAGCCAAGATTTAGCGGGGGGGCCATTGGCAGATACGCAGTATTTT

J: TRBJ2-2
size: few
D: .
V: TRBV5-4
CDR3: CASSGGAWAGELFF
DNA: TGTGCCAGCAGCGGAGGGGCCTGGGCGGGGGAGCTGTTTTTT

J: TRBJ2-5
size: .
D: .
V: TRBV5-1
CDR3: CASSLDIGPQETQYF
DNA: TGCGCCAGCAGCTTGGACATAGGGCCCCAAGAGACCCAGTACTTC

J: TRBJ2-3
size: .
D: TRBD2
V: TRBV10-3
CDR3: CAISPGGPTSTDTQYF
DNA: TGTGCCATCTCCCCGGGAGGGCCTACTAGCACAGATACGCAGTATTTT

J: TRBJ1-1
size: .
D: .
V: TRBV5-6
CDR3: CASSHPSYREAFF
DNA: TGTGCCAGCAGCCACCCCAGTTACCGCGAAGCTTTCTTT

J: TRBJ1-5
size: .
D: .
V: TRBV9
CDR3: CASGAGFSGQPQHF
DNA: TGTGCCAGCGGGGCAGGGTTTTCAGGACAGCCCCAGCATTTT

J: TRBJ1-5
size: .
D: .
V: TRBV24-1
CDR3: CATSRLPPRGIAQPQHF
DNA: TGTGCCACCAGTCGTTTGCCCCCCCGGGGAATCGCTCAGCCCCAGCATTTT

J: TRBJ1-1
size: .
D: .
V: TRBV5-1
CDR3: CASSLWSGSNTEAFF
DNA: TGCGCCAGCAGCTTGTGGTCAGGGAGCAACACTGAAGCTTTCTTT

J: TRBJ2-7
size: .
D: .
V: TRBV12-3/TRBV12-4
CDR3: CVSSRGTEQQYF
DNA: TGTGTCAGCAGTCGGGGGACGGAACAGCAGTACTTC

J: TRBJ1-6
size: medium-sized
D: .
V: TRBV3-1/TRBV3-2
CDR3: CASSQGGDNSPLHF
DNA: TGTGCCAGCAGCCAAGGTGGGGACAACTCACCCCTCCACTTT

J: TRBJ1-2
size: few
D: .
V: TRBV7-2
CDR3: CASSSTQGYGYTF
DNA: TGTGCCAGCAGCTCAACACAGGGTTATGGCTACACCTTC

J: TRBJ1-5
size: .
D: .
V: TRBV7-2
CDR3: CASSHGLSNQPQHF
DNA: TGTGCCAGCAGCCACGGGCTTAGCAATCAGCCCCAGCATTTT

J: TRBJ2-7
size: many
D: .
V: TRBV5-4
CDR3: CASSLAEGAYEQYF
DNA: TGTGCCAGCAGCTTGGCCGAAGGGGCGTACGAGCAGTACTTC

J: TRBJ2-5
size: many
D: .
V: TRBV11-2
CDR3: CASSLSLGKETQYF
DNA: TGTGCCAGCAGCTTATCGTTGGGGAAAGAGACCCAGTACTTC

J: TRBJ2-1
size: .
D: .
V: TRBV3-1/TRBV3-2
CDR3: CASSQERAVGGEQFF
DNA: TGTGCCAGCAGCCAAGAACGGGCCGTGGGAGGTGAGCAGTTCTTC

J: TRBJ1-1
size: .
D: .
V: TRBV30
CDR3: CAWRAGSGTEAFF
DNA: TGTGCCTGGAGGGCAGGGTCTGGCACTGAAGCTTTCTTT

J: TRBJ2-7
size: .
D: .
V: TRBV28
CDR3: CASRRGAEEQYF
DNA: TGTGCCAGCAGAAGGGGCGCGGAGGAGCAGTACTTC

J: TRBJ1-2
size: .
D: .
V: TRBV4-1
CDR3: CASSQVGSVNYGYTF
DNA: TGCGCCAGCAGCCAAGTCGGATCGGTTAACTATGGCTACACCTTC

J: TRBJ2-1
size: .
D: TRBD2
V: TRBV3-1/TRBV3-2
CDR3: CASRTSGGFDEQFF
DNA: TGTGCCAGTCGGACTAGCGGGGGTTTCGATGAGCAGTTCTTC

J: TRBJ2-7
size: .
D: TRBD2
V: TRBV15
CDR3: CATSLSAGEDEQYF
DNA: TGTGCCACCAGCCTGTCAGCGGGAGAAGACGAGCAGTACTTC

J: TRBJ1-2
size: .
D: .
V: TRBV6-1
CDR3: CASSESSPRGYTF
DNA: TGTGCCAGCAGTGAAAGCAGTCCTAGGGGCTACACCTTC

J: TRBJ2-3
size: once
D: .
V: TRBV4-3
CDR3: CASSQANFWGTDTQYF
DNA: TGCGCCAGCAGCCAAGCTAACTTTTGGGGCACAGATACGCAGTATTTT